The 28 T cell receptor beta chains given below trace back to one sample, sequenced in a study of T cell repertoires in cytomegalovirus infection. TCRdb redid the calling of the reads with MiXCR, one entry per CDR3 protein. The repertoire holds almost 500,000 distinct CDR3 sequences, around 11% seen once, with 9.5% to 13% in the top ten. The sample was PBMCs. All receptors derive from a human donor in good health (CMV status not recorded). Some clones in this sample may be carry-over from other donors' samples.

This clonotype was counted at least ten times. The chain carries TRBV6-6 and TRBJ1-2, with 7 bases aligning to TRBD1. The CDR3 sequence is 14 residues long. Germline assignment: CDR1 MNHNY and CDR2 SVGAGI (reference sequence). Trimming took 7 bases from V and 7 from J; bases not matched to a gene: 12. The CDR3 nucleotides read TGTGCCAGCACATCCCCGACAGGGTATCGTGGCTACACCTTC. Its protein is CASTSPTGYRGYTF.

The rearrangement joins TRBV14 to TRBJ2-5; D unresolved. V lost 4 bases to trimming and J lost 7 bases, with 13 bases between them. The CDR3 spans 13 residues. The germline CDR1 and CDR2 sequences are SGHDN and FVKESK. This chain's CDR3 is CASSPRILSTQYF. In DNA, the CDR3 is TGTGCCAGCAGCCCCCGGATACTCTCGACCCAGTACTTC.

This clonotype appeared many times. The J gene is TRBJ2-5, the V gene TRBV7-7; weak D call: TRBD2 (5 bases). This CDR3 comprises 16 residues. The germline V gene encodes CDR1 SSHAT and CDR2 FNYEAQ (reference sequence). Trimming shortened V by 5 bases and J by 0 bases, and 16 bases separated the two germline ends. The CDR3 DNA reads as TGTGCCAGCAGCCCGAGTGGATCGGGGAACCAAGAGACCCAGTACTTC. This codes for CASSPSGSGNQETQYF.

This clonotype was counted ten times or more. The genes are TRBV11-2 and TRBJ1-2, with D possibly being TRBD1 (6 bases). The CDR3 totals 16 residues. Germline assignment: CDR1 SGHAT and CDR2 FQNNGV. Trimming left V 4 bases short and J 2 bases short, with 17 bases between. The CDR3 coding sequence is TGTGCCAGCAGCTCCTTAAGGGCGGGACAAAACTATGGCTACACCTTC. Its translation is CASSSLRAGQNYGYTF.

This clonotype was counted ten times or more. The rearrangement uses TRBV7-8 and TRBJ2-3; D not resolved. CDR1 SGHVS and CDR2 FQNEAQ come from the germline V gene. The V gene lost 1 base and the J gene lost 4 bases, with 9 bases spanning the gap. The CDR3 sequence is 14 residues long. CDR3 coding DNA: TGTGCCAGCAGCTTAGTGGGTGACCCAGATACGCAGTATTTT. Encoded protein: CASSLVGDPDTQYF.

This clonotype was detected only a few times. The chain joins TRBV7-2 to TRBJ2-2, with D possibly being TRBD2 (6 bases). Trimming shortened V by 11 bases and J by 5 bases, and 12 bases separated the two germline ends. This CDR3 spans 12 amino acids. Germline V CDR1 and CDR2: SGHTA, FQGNSA. The CDR3 region is CARLGGTGELFF. The CDR3, as DNA: TGTGCCCGCCTTGGGGGGACCGGGGAGCTGTTTTTT.

There are many counts of this clonotype. The rearrangement joins TRBV7-2 to TRBJ2-7; D may correspond to TRBD1 or TRBD2 (5 bases each). V was trimmed by 4 bases and J by 2 bases, leaving 12 bases between them. The CDR3 has 14 amino acids. Per the germline V gene, CDR1 is SGHTA and CDR2 is FQGNSA. DNA for the CDR3: TGTGCCAGCAGCTCGGGACCAGGTACCTACGAGCAGTACTTC. Protein product: CASSSGPGTYEQYF.

This clonotype was seen many times. The genes are TRBV3-1 and TRBJ1-1; D is uncertain. The CDR3 covers 13 residues. CDR1 is LGHDT and CDR2 is YNNKEL in the germline V gene (reference sequence). Between the trimmed V and J ends, which lost 1 base and 1 base, there was a span of 4 bases. This CDR3 is CASSQAQNTEAFF. DNA of the CDR3: TGTGCCAGCAGCCAAGCACAGAACACTGAAGCTTTCTTT.

The sample holds many counts of this clonotype. The chain uses TRBV27 and TRBJ1-1; D gene unclear. Trimming cost V 8 bases and J 2 bases, with 12 bases left between them. CDR1 is MNHEY, CDR2 SMNVEV, per germline (reference sequence). The CDR3 sequence is 13 residues long. CDR3 sequence (DNA): TGTGCCAGCGCCTACCGGGTTAACACTGAAGCTTTCTTT. It translates to CASAYRVNTEAFF.

At least ten counts were recorded for this clonotype. This chain links TRBV19 with TRBJ1-2; 7 positions agree with TRBD1. The CDR3 consists of 15 residues. CDR1 and CDR2 (germline): LNHDA, SQIVND (reference sequence). V lost 7 bases, J lost 4 bases, and 12 bases stayed unmatched. The CDR3 sequence: CASTASTGAGYGYTF. CDR3 DNA sequence: TGTGCCAGTACAGCCTCTACAGGGGCCGGCTATGGCTACACCTTC.

On this clonotype itself: A much larger clone lies one base from this, so it may be a read error. This rearrangement joins TRBV5-3 to TRBJ1-1; 8 positions agree with TRBD1. TRBV5-3 is classed as an ORF, of uncertain function. This CDR3 contains 11 residues. This CDR3 reads CASSSGGVAFF. CDR3 in DNA: TGTGCCAGCAGCTCAGGGGGCGTAGCTTTCTTT.

This clonotype was observed a few times. V is TRBV12-3 or TRBV12-4 and J is TRBJ1-2; D is unresolved. Trimming removed 6 bases from V and 1 base from J, with 12 bases in between. There are 14 residues in the CDR3. The CDR3 sequence: CASSQQILNYGYTF. CDR3 nucleotides: TGTGCCAGCAGCCAACAGATTCTTAACTATGGCTACACCTTC.

This clonotype came up many times. The chain employs TRBV12-3 or TRBV12-4 and TRBJ1-2; no firm D call. The V end lost 2 bases, the J end lost 8 bases, and 12 bases lay between the germline ends. There are 13 residues in the CDR3. The CDR3 DNA is TGTGCCAGCAGTTTACCACCCGGCCGAGGCTACACCTTC. It encodes CASSLPPGRGYTF.

This clonotype was found many times. The V gene is TRBV10-3, the J gene TRBJ1-1; D is undetermined. Looked up from germline, CDR1 is ENHRY and CDR2 is SYGVKD. The length of the CDR3 is 12 residues. With 0 bases removed from V and 7 bases from J, the gap between germline ends came to 6 bases. The CDR3 here is CAISESTHEAFF. In nucleotides, the CDR3 is TGTGCCATCAGTGAGTCGACTCATGAAGCTTTCTTT.

The table lists this clonotype with many counts. The chain employs TRBV7-8 and TRBJ1-1, with D possibly being TRBD1 (5 bases). Between the trimmed V and J ends, which lost 3 bases and 7 bases, there was a span of 9 bases. This CDR3 has 12 amino acids. Per germline, CDR1 SGHVS and CDR2 FQNEAQ. The DNA for the CDR3 is TGTGCCAGCAGCTTGCGGGGCCTTGAAGCTTTCTTT. This gives the protein CASSLRGLEAFF.

This clonotype was picked up many times. This chain joins TRBV5-1 and TRBJ2-1; TRBD1 agrees at 11 bases. Per the germline V gene, CDR1 is SGHRS and CDR2 is YFSETQ. The CDR3 consists of 15 residues. The junction had 5 bases not matched to a gene; V was cut back by 4 bases and J by 5 bases. CDR3 amino acids: CASSLRDRGNNEQFF. The CDR3 DNA reads as TGCGCCAGCAGCCTCCGGGACAGGGGGAACAATGAGCAGTTCTTC.

This clonotype was recorded at least ten times. The chain combines TRBV7-2 with TRBJ1-1, with 8 positions matching TRBD1. The CDR3 extends over 12 amino acids. From germline, CDR1 is SGHTA and CDR2 FQGNSA. The trim removed 2 bases at V and 14 bases at J, leaving 7 bases unmatched. The CDR3 nucleotides are TGTGCCAGCAGCTTAAGGACAGGGAAAGGGTTCTTT. It yields the protein CASSLRTGKGFF.

This clonotype appeared many times. The chain combines TRBV5-1 with TRBJ1-1, with a weak D call TRBD1 (5 bases). The CDR3 loop spans 14 amino acids. The V end was cut by 4 bases, the J end by 4 bases, with 14 bases between. CDR1 SGHRS and CDR2 YFSETQ come from the germline V gene. The CDR3 nucleotides read TGCGCCAGCAGCCCTAGTGGGGGAAGCACTGAAGCTTTCTTT. Translation: CASSPSGGSTEAFF.

This clonotype appeared a single time. The J gene is TRBJ2-5, the V gene TRBV20-1; TRBD2 agrees at 9 bases. Germline values: CDR1 DFQATT, CDR2 SNEGSKA (reference sequence). The CDR3 consists of 14 residues. The junction had 4 bases not matched to a gene; V was cut back by 2 bases and J by 3 bases. The CDR3 protein is CSARSGLAKETQYF. The CDR3, as DNA: TGCAGTGCTAGATCCGGACTAGCGAAAGAGACCCAGTACTTC.

This clonotype was observed at least ten times. This rearrangement joins TRBV11-2 to TRBJ2-1; no clear D gene. The V and J ends lost 1 base and 6 bases respectively, with 10 bases between them. Germline CDR1 is SGHAT and CDR2 is FQNNGV. This CDR3 is 14 amino acids long. CDR3 coding DNA: TGTGCCAGCAGCTTAGGGACGGAAGGCAATGAGCAGTTCTTC. It specifies CASSLGTEGNEQFF.

This clonotype was counted many times. CDR3 protein: CASSDTTGNTEAFF. Here the CDR3 DNA reads TGTGCCAGCAGTGACACGACGGGGAACACTGAAGCTTTCTTT. The chain has TRBV2 and TRBJ1-1; unclear D gene. The CDR3 totals 14 residues. Germline assignment: CDR1 SNHLY and CDR2 FYNNEI. The V end was cut by 3 bases, the J end by 1 base, with 9 bases between.

This clonotype was recorded at least ten times. The gene calls are TRBV19 and TRBJ2-2, with D unclear. V dropped 5 bases and J dropped 0 bases, with 10 bases sitting between them. This CDR3 is 15 amino acids long. Germline V lookup: CDR1 LNHDA, CDR2 SQIVND (reference sequence). The CDR3 DNA reads as TGTGCCAGTAGTTTCGCGGATTCGAACACCGGGGAGCTGTTTTTT. Protein: CASSFADSNTGELFF.

This clonotype was picked up many times. V usage is TRBV10-3 and J usage is TRBJ1-4; perhaps TRBD1 as D (6 bases). Looked up from germline, CDR1 is ENHRY and CDR2 is SYGVKD. This CDR3 comprises 12 residues. Between the trimmed V and J ends, which lost 4 bases and 8 bases, there was a span of 8 bases. The CDR3 sequence is CAISADREKLFF. CDR3 nucleotides: TGTGCCATCAGTGCGGACAGAGAAAAACTGTTTTTT.

This clonotype was recorded a few times. The chain recombines TRBV28 with TRBJ2-7; 7 nucleotides align to TRBD1. Trimming at V came to 4 bases and at J to 4 bases, leaving 4 bases not matched to a gene. Germline loops: CDR1 MDHEN, CDR2 SYDVKM. The CDR3 runs to 13 residues. CDR3 DNA: TGTGCCAGCAGTTCGGGACAGCTGTACGAGCAGTACTTC. Translation: CASSSGQLYEQYF.

This chain joins TRBV5-6 and TRBJ2-5; TRBD1 agrees at 8 bases. The CDR3 contains 14 residues. V was clipped by 2 bases and J by 6 bases; unmatched bases: 6. Germline CDR1 reads SGHDT; CDR2 reads YYEEEE. Here the CDR3 DNA reads TGTGCCAGCAGCTTATGGACAGGGAGGAAGACCCAGTACTTC. Residues: CASSLWTGRKTQYF.

This clonotype was seen at least ten times. The chain joins TRBV28 to TRBJ1-6; a weak D match, TRBD1 (6 bases). The CDR3 loop spans 16 amino acids. Per germline, CDR1 MDHEN and CDR2 SYDVKM. V was cut by 6 bases and J by 7 bases, with 19 bases left in between. The CDR3 DNA sequence: TGTGCCAGCAGCTCGGCGGAGGGGGGCTGGAATTCACCCCTCCACTTT. It yields the protein CASSSAEGGWNSPLHF. The entire variable domain, with the rest obtained from reference TRBV28 and TRBJ1-6, is as follows: DVKVTQSSRYLVKRTGEKVFLECVQDMDHENMFWYRQDPGLGLRLIYFSYDVKMKEKGDIPEGYSVSREKKERFSLILESASTNQTSMYLCASSSAEGGWNSPLHFGNGTRLTVT.

This clonotype was seen more than once but under ten times. The chain uses TRBV20-1 and TRBJ2-6, with D possibly being TRBD1 (5 bases). This CDR3 comprises 17 residues. Trimming shortened V by 1 base and J by 0 bases, and 13 bases separated the two germline ends. The germline gives CDR1 DFQATT, CDR2 SNEGSKA (reference sequence). CDR3 sequence: CSARAQGSYSGANVLTF. Written as DNA, the CDR3 is TGCAGTGCTAGAGCCCAGGGAAGTTACTCTGGGGCCAACGTCCTGACTTTC.

This clonotype was detected many times. V and J are TRBV11-2 and TRBJ1-1; unclear D gene. Trimming stripped 8 bases from V and 1 base from J, with 11 bases between. CDR1 and CDR2 (germline): SGHAT, FQNNGV. There are 13 residues in the CDR3. CDR3 DNA sequence: TGTGCCAGCTCAATTATGGAGAACACTGAAGCTTTCTTT. It encodes CASSIMENTEAFF. The full variable domain, its missing parts supplied by reference TRBV11-2 and TRBJ1-1, is EAGVAQSPRYKIIEKRQSVAFWCNPISGHATLYWYQQILGQGPKLLIQFQNNGVVDDSQLPKDRFSAERLKGVDSTLKIQPAKLEDSAVYLCASSIMENTEAFFGQGTRLTVV.